This TCR beta chain was found in a study of T cell repertoires in cytomegalovirus infection. MiXCR, applied by TCRdb to the reads, yields one record per CDR3 protein. The sample shows approximately 500,000 distinct CDR3 sequences, about 11% of them seen only once. The CDR3 totals 15 residues. The germline V and J ends were trimmed by 0 bases and 1 base, with 10 bases remaining between them. From germline, CDR1 is SGHDT and CDR2 YYEEEE. This clonotype was observed many times. The sequenced material came from PBMCs. This receptor was taken from a human donor in good health (CMV status not recorded). Some clones in this sample may be carry-over from other donors' samples. The rearrangement joins TRBV5-6 to TRBJ1-1; possibly TRBD1 for D (5 bases). The CDR3 loop reads CASSLGGVGNTEAFF. CDR3 bases: TGTGCCAGCAGCTTGGGGGGGGTAGGGAACACTGAAGCTTTCTTT.